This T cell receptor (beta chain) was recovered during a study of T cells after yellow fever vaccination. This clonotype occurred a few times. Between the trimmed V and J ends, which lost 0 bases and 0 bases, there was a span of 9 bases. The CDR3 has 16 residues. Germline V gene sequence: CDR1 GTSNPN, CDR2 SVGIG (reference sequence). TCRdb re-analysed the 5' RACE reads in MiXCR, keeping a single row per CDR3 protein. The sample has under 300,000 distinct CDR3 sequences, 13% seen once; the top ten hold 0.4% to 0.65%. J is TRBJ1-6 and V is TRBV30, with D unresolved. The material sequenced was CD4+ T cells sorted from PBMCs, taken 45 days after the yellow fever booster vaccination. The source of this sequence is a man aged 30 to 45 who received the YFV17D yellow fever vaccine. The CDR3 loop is CAWSVPGSSYNSPLHF. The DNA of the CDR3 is TGTGCCTGGAGTGTTCCGGGGAGCTCCTATAATTCACCCCTCCACTTT.